These 28 T cell receptor beta chains originate from one sample sequenced in a study of T cell responses to AZD1222 COVID-19 vaccine. Generated by immunoSEQ multiplex PCR, the TCRdb table keeps only in-frame clones and is missing some. Here the sample spans around 100,000 clones, approximately 90% being singletons. Here the sequenced sample was peripheral blood, taken on day 0 of AZD1222 vaccination. All receptors derive from an adult in good health.

The chain has TRBV7-2 and TRBJ1-1, with TRBD1 as a possible D gene (5 bases). From germline, CDR1 is SGHTA and CDR2 FQGNSA. V lost 3 bases, J lost 2 bases, and 10 bases lay in between. CDR3 length equals 14 residues. CDR3 residues: CASSLRTPNTEAFF. The CDR3 DNA sequence: TGTGCCAGCAGCTTGAGGACACCCAACACTGAAGCTTTCTTT. Full variable domain (outside the CDR3, taken from reference TRBV7-2 and TRBJ1-1): GAGVSQSPSNKVTEKGKDVELRCDPISGHTALYWYRQSLGQGLEFLIYFQGNSAPDKSGLPSDRFSAERTGGSVSTLTIQRTQQEDSAVYLCASSLRTPNTEAFFGQGTRLTVV.

This clone was seen a handful of times. The chain couples TRBV7-9 to TRBJ2-6; 7 nucleotides line up with TRBD2. V gave up 5 bases and J gave up 0 bases; unmatched junction bases: 10. From germline, CDR1 is SEHNR and CDR2 FQNEAQ (reference sequence). The CDR3 covers 18 residues. CDR3 in amino acids: CASSLGQGLNSGANVLTF. CDR3 DNA: TGTGCCAGCAGCCTTGGGCAGGGACTAAACTCTGGGGCCAACGTCCTGACTTTC.

The chain has TRBV29-1 and TRBJ2-3; TRBD1 aligns across 9 bases. The CDR3 contains 15 residues. The germline gives CDR1 SQVTM, CDR2 ANQGSEA. V lost 3 bases to trimming and J lost 5 bases; unmatched junction nucleotides: 9. As DNA, the CDR3 is TGCAGCGTTGATAATGGACAGGGGCGGGAAGATACGCAGTATTTT. This translates into CSVDNGQGREDTQYF.

This chain uses TRBV18 with TRBJ2-5; either TRBD1 or TRBD2 may supply D (5 bases each). V was clipped by 4 bases and J by 2 bases, with 5 bases between them. CDR1 is KGHSH, CDR2 LQKENI, per germline. CDR3 size: 12 residues. The CDR3 region is CASSRGQETQYF. CDR3 DNA sequence: TGTGCCAGCTCACGGGGGCAAGAGACCCAGTACTTC.

V usage is TRBV6-5 and J usage is TRBJ1-1, with D unresolved. In germline, CDR1 is MNHEY, CDR2 SVGAGI. The V end was cut by 6 bases, the J end by 6 bases, with 11 bases between. This CDR3 spans 12 amino acids. DNA of the CDR3: TGTGCCAGCAGCCCCCCAGCGGCTGAAGCTTTCTTT. Translating gives CASSPPAAEAFF.

In this sample, this clone turned up once. The chain has TRBV9 and TRBJ2-1, with 7 bases identical to TRBD2. Germline V gives CDR1 SGDLS, CDR2 YYNGEE. After removal of 0 bases from V and 5 bases from J, the junction contained 20 bases not matched to a gene. The CDR3 sequence is 20 residues long. The chain's CDR3 is CASSVGLAAFGRSTHNEQFF. CDR3 bases: TGTGCCAGCAGCGTAGGGCTAGCTGCGTTCGGGAGGAGTACCCACAATGAGCAGTTCTTC.

This clone was observed a handful of times. CDR3 residues: CASSVGWRDYEQYF. Here the CDR3 DNA reads TGTGCCAGCAGCGTAGGCTGGCGGGACTACGAGCAGTACTTC. This rearrangement joins TRBV9 to TRBJ2-7; a possible D gene is TRBD2 (6 bases). This CDR3 has 14 amino acids. The germline gives CDR1 SGDLS, CDR2 YYNGEE. V dropped 0 bases and J dropped 3 bases, with 10 bases sitting between them. The whole variable domain, filled in from reference TRBV9 and TRBJ2-7, reads DSGVTQTPKHLITATGQRVTLRCSPRSGDLSVYWYQQSLDQGLQFLIQYYNGEERAKGNILERFSAQQFPDLHSELNLSSLELGDSALYFCASSVGWRDYEQYFGPGTRLTVT.

The chain carries TRBV6-6 and TRBJ2-7, with D hard to call. The V end was cut by 4 bases, the J end by 3 bases, with 4 bases between. CDR1 MNHNY and CDR2 SVGAGI come from the germline V gene (reference sequence). The CDR3 has 11 residues. CDR3 amino acids: CASSSFYEQYF. The CDR3 DNA is TGTGCCAGCAGTTCCTTCTACGAGCAGTACTTC.

Concerning this clone: Relative to the germline gene, one junction end is altered; a read error may explain this. The chain carries TRBV11-2 and TRBJ1-2; 11 positions agree with TRBD1. Germline-derived CDR1 and CDR2 are SGHAT and FQNNGV. This CDR3 comprises 19 residues. The CDR3 loop reads CASRTTRTGTGGNSHGHTF. The CDR3 DNA follows: TGTGCCAGCAGAACCACCCGTACCGGGACAGGGGGTAACTCGCATGGCCACACCTTC.

This chain connects TRBV24-1 to TRBJ2-5, with D uncertain. V shed 5 bases and J shed 1 base, with 13 bases lying between them. Germline V gene lookup returns CDR1 KGHDR and CDR2 SFDVKD. The CDR3 is 15 residues long. The DNA for the CDR3 is TGTGCCACCAGTGCTCGGGCAGGACCCCAAGAGACCCAGTACTTC. This gives the protein CATSARAGPQETQYF.

This sequence joins TRBV28 and TRBJ1-6; D unclear. Trimming took 8 bases from V and 8 from J, leaving 10 bases between them. Germline CDR1 is MDHEN and CDR2 is SYDVKM. The CDR3 covers 12 residues. The chain's CDR3 is CASSSEHSPLHF. The CDR3 region has the DNA TGTGCCAGCTCCTCGGAGCATTCACCCCTCCACTTT.

This chain connects TRBV19 to TRBJ1-5; D gene unclear. The CDR3 is 13 amino acids. Germline CDR1 LNHDA, CDR2 SQIVND (reference sequence). Trimming took off 6 bases at V and 5 bases at J, with 11 bases between the two ends. The CDR3 reads CASRLTRDQPQHF. For the CDR3, the DNA is TGTGCCAGTAGATTGACGCGGGATCAGCCCCAGCATTTT.

The V call is TRBV13, the J call TRBJ2-3; 10 bases are shared with TRBD1. There are 13 residues in the CDR3. J gave up 14 bases and V 4 bases, and 9 bases lay outside the gene matches. Germline values: CDR1 PRHDT, CDR2 FYEKMQ (reference sequence). CDR3 sequence (DNA): TGTGCCAGCAGCTCCCCGCGGGACAGGGGCAGGTATTTT. It specifies CASSSPRDRGRYF. The full variable domain, completed using reference TRBV13 and TRBJ2-3, is AAGVIQSPRHLIKEKRETATLKCYPIPRHDTVYWYQQGPGQDPQFLISFYEKMQSDKGSIPDRFSAQQFSDYHSELNMSSLELGDSALYFCASSSPRDRGRYFGPGTRLTVL.

V is TRBV10-1 and J is TRBJ2-1; 8 bases are a match to TRBD2. The V and J ends lost 6 bases and 0 bases, in that order; junction bases with no gene match: 4. This CDR3 has 15 amino acids. In germline, CDR1 is WNHNN, CDR2 SYGVQD (reference sequence). The CDR3 DNA follows: TGCGCCAGCAGCGGAAGCGGGAGCTCCTACAATGAGCAGTTCTTC. Protein product: CASSGSGSSYNEQFF.

The chain has TRBV10-3 and TRBJ2-5, with TRBD1 as a possible D gene (5 bases). V was clipped by 6 bases and J by 2 bases, with 10 bases between them. Germline V lookup: CDR1 ENHRY, CDR2 SYGVKD. The CDR3 has 13 residues. The CDR3 loop is CAIRMTAQETQYF. The CDR3 DNA reads as TGTGCCATCAGGATGACAGCTCAAGAGACCCAGTACTTC.

The chain joins TRBV28 to TRBJ1-4; D gene ambiguous. Germline V gene lookup returns CDR1 MDHEN and CDR2 SYDVKM. The length of the CDR3 is 15 residues. V dropped 5 bases and J dropped 8 bases, with 18 bases sitting between them. This chain's CDR3 is CASSPETVTREKLFF. CDR3 nucleotide sequence: TGTGCCAGCAGTCCCGAGACCGTTACGCGGGAAAAACTGTTTTTT.

This chain uses TRBV18 with TRBJ2-1; 7 nucleotides agree with TRBD2. The germline CDR1 and CDR2 sequences are KGHSH and LQKENI. CDR3 length: 16 amino acids. J lost 3 bases, V lost 2 bases, and 7 bases had no gene match. In DNA, the CDR3 is TGTGCCAGCTCACCATACGCTAGCGGAGACTACAATGAGCAGTTCTTC. Its protein product is CASSPYASGDYNEQFF.

Here the CDR3 reads CSVVRDRTYEQYF. The DNA of the CDR3 is TGCAGCGTTGTAAGGGACAGAACCTACGAGCAGTACTTC. This rearrangement joins TRBV29-1 to TRBJ2-7, with TRBD1 identical over 7 bases. The germline gives CDR1 SQVTM, CDR2 ANQGSEA. V shed 4 bases, J shed 2 bases, and the junction held 5 bases outside the gene matches. CDR3 length: 13 residues.

The V gene is TRBV6-1, the J gene TRBJ1-3; D remains unclear. Between the trimmed V and J ends, which lost 0 bases and 4 bases, there was a span of 10 bases. CDR3 size: 15 residues. Germline assignment: CDR1 MNHNS and CDR2 SASEGT. CDR3 sequence: CASSEAGGRGNTIYF. The CDR3 coding sequence is TGTGCCAGCAGTGAAGCGGGAGGGCGAGGAAACACCATATATTTT.

The chain carries TRBV18 and TRBJ1-5; D uncertain. The CDR3 is 15 residues long. Germline assignment: CDR1 KGHSH and CDR2 LQKENI. The ends were cut back, 6 bases at V and 0 bases at J, with 12 bases in the middle. The CDR3 reads CASSPVGSSNQPQHF. The CDR3 DNA sequence: TGTGCCAGCTCCCCCGTCGGCTCTAGCAATCAGCCCCAGCATTTT.

This chain joins TRBV24-1 and TRBJ2-2, with 8 nucleotides matching TRBD2. CDR1 is KGHDR, CDR2 SFDVKD, per germline. V was pared by 7 bases and J by 4 bases, with 7 bases of the junction left unmatched. This CDR3 comprises 15 residues. This CDR3 reads CATRKSGSITGELFF. CDR3 coding DNA: TGTGCCACCAGAAAGAGCGGGAGTATCACCGGGGAGCTGTTTTTT.

The chain is built from TRBV5-6 and TRBJ2-7, with 10 bases fitting TRBD1. Germline-derived CDR1 and CDR2 are SGHDT and YYEEEE. This CDR3 has 16 amino acids. V was clipped by 1 base and J by 4 bases; unmatched bases: 8. CDR3 sequence (DNA): TGTGCCAGCAGCTTGTGGGGACAGGGGTATCCTTACGAGCAGTACTTC. As protein: CASSLWGQGYPYEQYF.

The V call is TRBV28, the J call TRBJ1-5; a weak D match, TRBD1 (5 bases). CDR1 is MDHEN, CDR2 SYDVKM, per germline. V was pared by 3 bases and J by 4 bases, with 13 bases between. The CDR3 consists of 15 residues. In DNA, the CDR3 is TGTGCCAGCAGTTTTGGCAGGGCGGAGAATCAGCCCCAGCATTTT. It codes for CASSFGRAENQPQHF.

This chain uses TRBV6-2 or TRBV6-3 with TRBJ2-7; 9 positions agree with TRBD2. The V gene's germline CDR1 is MNHEY and CDR2 SVGEGT. The CDR3 has 17 amino acids. V shed 2 bases and J 4 bases; nucleotides not matched to a gene: 12. In nucleotides, the CDR3 is TGTGCCAGCAGTTACCTAGGATTAACTAGCGGGCGATACGAGCAGTACTTC. Translation gives CASSYLGLTSGRYEQYF.

The rearrangement uses TRBV5-1 and TRBJ1-2, with TRBD1 as a possible D gene (5 bases). The CDR3 covers 14 residues. V was cut by 4 bases and J by 8 bases, with 18 bases left in between. Per the germline V gene, CDR1 is SGHRS and CDR2 is YFSETQ. CDR3 sequence reads: CASSRGDGKGGYTF. The DNA for the CDR3 is TGCGCCAGCAGCAGAGGGGATGGTAAGGGCGGCTACACCTTC. The variable domain in full, with the rest retrieved from reference TRBV5-1 and TRBJ1-2, is KAGVTQTPRYLIKTRGQQVTLSCSPISGHRSVSWYQQTPGQGLQFLFEYFSETQRNKGNFPGRFSGRQFSNSRSEMNVSTLELGDSALYLCASSRGDGKGGYTFGSGTRLTVV.

The V gene is TRBV7-9, the J gene TRBJ2-7; 10 bases match TRBD1. J lost 12 bases, V lost 6 bases, and 11 bases had no gene match. This CDR3 region has 13 residues. In germline, CDR1 is SEHNR, CDR2 FQNEAQ (reference sequence). CDR3 bases: TGTGCCAGCAGATCCGCCGGGACAGGGGTAGGGTACTTC. It encodes CASRSAGTGVGYF.

The chain uses TRBV25-1 and TRBJ1-6, with 8 nucleotides matching TRBD1. The CDR3 is made up of 15 amino acids. V lost 5 bases, J lost 7 bases, and 7 bases stayed unmatched. Germline CDR1 reads MGHDK; CDR2 reads SYGVNS. The CDR3 DNA reads TGTGCCAGCAGTAGCTCGGACAGGGCCAATTCACCCCTCCACTTT. Translating it yields CASSSSDRANSPLHF.

In its sample, this clone was seen once. The CDR3 coding sequence is TGCAGCTACCGACAGGTTGGGACCCAGTACTTC. Encoded protein: CSYRQVGTQYF. V usage is TRBV29-1 and J usage is TRBJ2-5; D may be TRBD1 (6 bases). The germline V and J ends were trimmed by 8 bases and 7 bases, with 14 bases remaining between them. The germline V gene has CDR1 SQVTM and CDR2 ANQGSEA. The CDR3 runs to 11 residues.